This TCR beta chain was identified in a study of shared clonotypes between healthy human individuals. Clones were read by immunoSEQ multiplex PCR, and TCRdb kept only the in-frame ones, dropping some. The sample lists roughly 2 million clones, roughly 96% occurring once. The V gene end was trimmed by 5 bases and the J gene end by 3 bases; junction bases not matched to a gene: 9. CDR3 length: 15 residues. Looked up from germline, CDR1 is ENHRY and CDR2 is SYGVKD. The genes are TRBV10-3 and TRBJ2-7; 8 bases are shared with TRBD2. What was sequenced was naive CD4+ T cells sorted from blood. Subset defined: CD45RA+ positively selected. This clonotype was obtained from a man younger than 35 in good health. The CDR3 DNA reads TGTGCCATCAGTCCCGGGGTAGCGGGGAACTACGAGCAGTACTTC. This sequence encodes CAISPGVAGNYEQYF.